Listed below are T cell receptor beta chains from one sample, sequenced in a study of shared clonotypes between healthy human individuals. The method was immunoSEQ multiplex PCR; TCRdb's version includes in-frame clones alone and lacks a portion of them. The data hold nearly 750,000 clones, with about two thirds observed a single time. Sequencing was performed on memory CD4+ T cells sorted from blood. These receptors came from a woman aged 25-40 years in good health. Both conserved end residues are part of each CDR3. The order of the fields is V gene, D gene, clone size, CDR3 length, J gene, CDR3 DNA, CDR3 protein. The D gene is left open where the match is weak. Some rows have no size entry. The others give once, few or many, or a class for an expanded clone.

V gene: TRBV29-1; D gene: TRBD2; clone size: NA; CDR3 length: 15; J gene: TRBJ2-1; CDR3 DNA: TGCAGCGTGGGAACTAGCGGGAGCTCCTACAATGAGCAGTTCTTC; CDR3 protein: CSVGTSGSSYNEQFF
V gene: TRBV7-2; D gene: NA; clone size: NA; CDR3 length: 14; J gene: TRBJ1-5; CDR3 DNA: TGTGCCAGCAGCCTAGAAGGGGGGAATCAGCCCCAGCATTTT; CDR3 protein: CASSLEGGNQPQHF
V gene: TRBV5-1; D gene: TRBD2; clone size: NA; CDR3 length: 16; J gene: TRBJ2-2; CDR3 DNA: TGCGCCAGCAGCTTGGGACTAGCGGGAGGCACCGGGGAGCTGTTTTTT; CDR3 protein: CASSLGLAGGTGELFF
V gene: TRBV5-4; D gene: NA; clone size: few; CDR3 length: 14; J gene: TRBJ2-5; CDR3 DNA: TGTGCCAGCAGCCCGCAAGGATTCGAAGAGACCCAGTACTTC; CDR3 protein: CASSPQGFEETQYF
V gene: TRBV5-6; D gene: NA; clone size: NA; CDR3 length: 14; J gene: TRBJ1-1; CDR3 DNA: TGTGCCAGCAGCCCGGCAGGGAGGGGAACTGAAGCTTTCTTT; CDR3 protein: CASSPAGRGTEAFF
V gene: TRBV7-9; D gene: TRBD1; clone size: NA; CDR3 length: 13; J gene: TRBJ2-7; CDR3 DNA: TGTGCCAGCAGCTCACGGACAGGGACAGACGAGTACTTC; CDR3 protein: CASSSRTGTDEYF
V gene: TRBV7-9; D gene: TRBD2; clone size: NA; CDR3 length: 16; J gene: TRBJ2-3; CDR3 DNA: TGTGCCAGCAGCTCTACGACTAGCGGACGCACAGATACGCAGTATTTT; CDR3 protein: CASSSTTSGRTDTQYF
V gene: TRBV2; D gene: NA; clone size: NA; CDR3 length: 15; J gene: TRBJ2-6; CDR3 DNA: TGTGCCAGCAGGGTAACAGACTCTGGGGCCAACGTCCTGACTTTC; CDR3 protein: CASRVTDSGANVLTF
V gene: TRBV11-2; D gene: NA; clone size: NA; CDR3 length: 13; J gene: TRBJ1-1; CDR3 DNA: TGTGCCAGCAGCTTATCAGTCAACACTGAAGCTTTCTTT; CDR3 protein: CASSLSVNTEAFF
V gene: TRBV28; D gene: TRBD2; clone size: few; CDR3 length: 15; J gene: TRBJ2-4; CDR3 DNA: TGTGCCAGCGTGGCGCTAGCGGGAGCAAAAAACATTCAGTACTTC; CDR3 protein: CASVALAGAKNIQYF
V gene: TRBV28; D gene: NA; clone size: NA; CDR3 length: 17; J gene: TRBJ2-5; CDR3 DNA: TGTGCCAGCAGTTTAGCTTCCCTTCCGGGGACCCCAGGGACCCAGTACTTC; CDR3 protein: CASSLASLPGTPGTQYF
V gene: TRBV6-4; D gene: NA; clone size: NA; CDR3 length: 14; J gene: TRBJ2-7; CDR3 DNA: TGTGCCAGCAGTGAGACTGGAAGATCCTACGAGCAGTACTTC; CDR3 protein: CASSETGRSYEQYF
V gene: TRBV6-7; D gene: NA; clone size: NA; CDR3 length: 14; J gene: TRBJ2-2; CDR3 DNA: TGTGCCAGCGATCGAGATCCCATGGCCGGGGAGCTGTTTTTT; CDR3 protein: CASDRDPMAGELFF
V gene: TRBV6-5; D gene: TRBD2; clone size: NA; CDR3 length: 16; J gene: TRBJ2-1; CDR3 DNA: TGTGCCAGCAGTTACGATCCGGGGACTAGCTGGAATGAGCAGTTCTTC; CDR3 protein: CASSYDPGTSWNEQFF
V gene: TRBV29-1; D gene: TRBD1; clone size: NA; CDR3 length: 12; J gene: TRBJ1-2; CDR3 DNA: TGCAGCTTATGGACAGGCGGTTATGGCTACACCTTC; CDR3 protein: CSLWTGGYGYTF
V gene: TRBV5-4; D gene: TRBD2; clone size: NA; CDR3 length: 15; J gene: TRBJ2-7; CDR3 DNA: TGTGCCAGCAGCGCCCAGGGACTAGCGGGAACCGAGCAGTACTTC; CDR3 protein: CASSAQGLAGTEQYF
V gene: TRBV7-9; D gene: NA; clone size: few; CDR3 length: 11; J gene: TRBJ2-7; CDR3 DNA: TGTGCCAGCACACGGGGGCGTGAGCAGTACTTC; CDR3 protein: CASTRGREQYF
V gene: TRBV18; D gene: TRBD2; clone size: NA; CDR3 length: 17; J gene: TRBJ2-5; CDR3 DNA: TGTGCCAGCTCCCGAATGTACGGCGGGGGGCGAGGAGAGACCCAGTACTTC; CDR3 protein: CASSRMYGGGRGETQYF
V gene: TRBV25-1; D gene: NA; clone size: NA; CDR3 length: 13; J gene: TRBJ2-3; CDR3 DNA: TGTGCCAGCAGTGTACAGGCAACAGATACGCAGTATTTT; CDR3 protein: CASSVQATDTQYF
V gene: TRBV19; D gene: NA; clone size: NA; CDR3 length: 12; J gene: TRBJ2-5; CDR3 DNA: TGTGCCAGTAGTAACAGGGCCGAGACCCAGTACTTC; CDR3 protein: CASSNRAETQYF
V gene: TRBV28; D gene: NA; clone size: NA; CDR3 length: 14; J gene: TRBJ2-7; CDR3 DNA: TGTGCCAGCAGTTTATTTGGGACCCCCTACGAGCAGTACTTC; CDR3 protein: CASSLFGTPYEQYF
V gene: TRBV7-9; D gene: TRBD1; clone size: NA; CDR3 length: 12; J gene: TRBJ2-3; CDR3 DNA: TGTGCCAGCAGTTTGACAGGGGGCGTGCAGTATTTT; CDR3 protein: CASSLTGGVQYF
V gene: TRBV28; D gene: NA; clone size: NA; CDR3 length: 13; J gene: TRBJ1-1; CDR3 DNA: TGTGCCAGCTGCGGACAGTCTCACACTGAAGCTTTCTTT; CDR3 protein: CASCGQSHTEAFF
V gene: TRBV11-2; D gene: TRBD2; clone size: many; CDR3 length: 18; J gene: TRBJ2-1; CDR3 DNA: TGTGCCAGCAGCTTAGAGGGGAAACTAGCGGGAGGGCCCCGTGAGCAGTTCTTC; CDR3 protein: CASSLEGKLAGGPREQFF
V gene: TRBV4-1; D gene: TRBD1; clone size: NA; CDR3 length: 16; J gene: TRBJ1-4; CDR3 DNA: TGCGCCAGCAGCCAAGGGAGGGGGCCGACTAATGAAAAACTGTTTTTT; CDR3 protein: CASSQGRGPTNEKLFF
V gene: TRBV5-1; D gene: NA; clone size: NA; CDR3 length: 14; J gene: TRBJ2-5; CDR3 DNA: TGCGCCAGCAGCTTGCTCCGGGGGCGGGAGACCCAGTACTTC; CDR3 protein: CASSLLRGRETQYF
V gene: TRBV5-4; D gene: NA; clone size: NA; CDR3 length: 12; J gene: TRBJ1-1; CDR3 DNA: TGTGCCAGCAGCTTGGGCCAGGGTGAAGCTTTCTTT; CDR3 protein: CASSLGQGEAFF
V gene: TRBV11-1; D gene: NA; clone size: NA; CDR3 length: 13; J gene: TRBJ1-2; CDR3 DNA: TGTGCCAGCAGCCATTCCGGGGAAGACGGCTACACCTTC; CDR3 protein: CASSHSGEDGYTF
V gene: TRBV28; D gene: NA; clone size: NA; CDR3 length: 14; J gene: TRBJ2-7; CDR3 DNA: TGTGCCAGCGGAATACGTTCCGGGGCCTACGAGCAGTACTTC; CDR3 protein: CASGIRSGAYEQYF
V gene: TRBV27; D gene: TRBD1; clone size: NA; CDR3 length: 15; J gene: TRBJ1-4; CDR3 DNA: TGTGCCAGCAGTTTATGGACAGGGGTGGAGGAAAAACTGTTTTTT; CDR3 protein: CASSLWTGVEEKLFF
V gene: TRBV2; D gene: TRBD2; clone size: NA; CDR3 length: 15; J gene: TRBJ2-3; CDR3 DNA: TGTGCCAGCAGCGGACTAGCGGGGCGCACAGATACGCAGTATTTT; CDR3 protein: CASSGLAGRTDTQYF
V gene: TRBV7-8; D gene: NA; clone size: NA; CDR3 length: 15; J gene: TRBJ2-1; CDR3 DNA: TGTGCCAGCAGCTTAGTTGGGCAGGGATACAATGAGCAGTTCTTC; CDR3 protein: CASSLVGQGYNEQFF
V gene: TRBV5-1; D gene: NA; clone size: NA; CDR3 length: 14; J gene: TRBJ2-2; CDR3 DNA: TGCGCCAGCAGCTTGAGACAGACACGGGGGGAGCTGTTTTTT; CDR3 protein: CASSLRQTRGELFF
V gene: TRBV6-5; D gene: TRBD1; clone size: NA; CDR3 length: 15; J gene: TRBJ1-5; CDR3 DNA: TGTGCCAGCAGTTGGACAGGGGGGAGCAATCAGCCCCAGCATTTT; CDR3 protein: CASSWTGGSNQPQHF
V gene: TRBV7-2; D gene: TRBD2; clone size: once; CDR3 length: 16; J gene: TRBJ2-3; CDR3 DNA: TGTGCCAGCAGCTTATTTCCTAGCGGCGACACAGATACGCAGTATTTT; CDR3 protein: CASSLFPSGDTDTQYF
V gene: TRBV6-1; D gene: NA; clone size: few; CDR3 length: 16; J gene: TRBJ1-5; CDR3 DNA: TGTGCCAGCAGTGAATTGGTGGGGGCAGCGAATCAGCCCCAGCATTTT; CDR3 protein: CASSELVGAANQPQHF
V gene: TRBV5-1; D gene: NA; clone size: NA; CDR3 length: 16; J gene: TRBJ2-3; CDR3 DNA: TGCGCCAGCAGCCCGGGACCCGCAGGAGGCACAGATACGCAGTATTTT; CDR3 protein: CASSPGPAGGTDTQYF
V gene: TRBV2; D gene: TRBD2; clone size: NA; CDR3 length: 14; J gene: TRBJ2-5; CDR3 DNA: TGTGCCAGCAGTCGAACTAGCGGGCAAGAGACCCAGTACTTC; CDR3 protein: CASSRTSGQETQYF
V gene: TRBV4-1; D gene: NA; clone size: NA; CDR3 length: 18; J gene: TRBJ2-2; CDR3 DNA: TGCGCCAGCAGCCAAGTCCCGTTCGTGGGGAGGCGGAACGGGGAGCTGTTTTTT; CDR3 protein: CASSQVPFVGRRNGELFF
V gene: TRBV7-9; D gene: NA; clone size: NA; CDR3 length: 13; J gene: TRBJ1-4; CDR3 DNA: TGTGCCAGCAGCCCCAGGGCTGTTGAAAAACTGTTTTTT; CDR3 protein: CASSPRAVEKLFF
V gene: TRBV7-3; D gene: TRBD1; clone size: NA; CDR3 length: 14; J gene: TRBJ2-7; CDR3 DNA: TGTGCCAGCAGCTTACAGGGACAGGGTTTCGAGCAGTACTTC; CDR3 protein: CASSLQGQGFEQYF